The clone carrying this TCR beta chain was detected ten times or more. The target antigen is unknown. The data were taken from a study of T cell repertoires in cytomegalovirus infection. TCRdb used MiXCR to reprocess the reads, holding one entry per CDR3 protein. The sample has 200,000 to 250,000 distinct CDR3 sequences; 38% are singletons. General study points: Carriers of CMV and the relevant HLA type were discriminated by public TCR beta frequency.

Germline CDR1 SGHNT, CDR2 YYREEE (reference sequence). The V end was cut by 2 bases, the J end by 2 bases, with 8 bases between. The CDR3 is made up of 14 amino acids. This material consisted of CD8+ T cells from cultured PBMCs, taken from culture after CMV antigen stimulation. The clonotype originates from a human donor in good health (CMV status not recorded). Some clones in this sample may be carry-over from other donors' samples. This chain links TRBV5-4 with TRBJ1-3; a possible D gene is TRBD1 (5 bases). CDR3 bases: TGTGCCAGCAGCTTAAAAGGGGCTGGAAACACCATATATTTT. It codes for CASSLKGAGNTIYF.